These 6 T cell receptor beta chains share one sample of origin, sequenced in a study of early T cells in non-severe SARS-CoV-2 infection. A single record per CDR3 protein comes from TCRdb applying MiXCR to the 5' RACE reads. In the table there are more than 80,000 distinct CDR3 sequences, roughly 17% of which are singletons. Sequencing input: whole blood. The receptors were sampled from an adult who was a healthcare worker with PCR-confirmed SARS-CoV-2 infection or an uninfected control (not recorded which).

This clonotype was found a few times. V gene TRBV19 combines with J gene TRBJ2-5; weak D call: TRBD2 (6 bases). V lost 8 bases to trimming and J lost 5 bases, with 12 bases between them. The CDR3 spans 12 residues. Germline loops: CDR1 LNHDA, CDR2 SQIVND (reference sequence). CDR3 nucleotide sequence: TGTGCCAGTCGGCTGGCGGGGGAGACCCAGTACTTC. Translating it yields CASRLAGETQYF.

This clonotype is medium-sized. This chain joins TRBV20-1 and TRBJ2-5; D is perhaps TRBD2 (5 bases). This CDR3 comprises 15 residues. Trimming took 4 bases from V and 1 from J, leaving 16 bases between them. Germline assignment: CDR1 DFQATT and CDR2 SNEGSKA (reference sequence). CDR3 amino acids: CSATGPAGSQETQYF. The DNA for the CDR3 is TGCAGTGCTACGGGCCCGGCGGGCTCCCAAGAGACCCAGTACTTC.

This clonotype appeared a few times. The chain combines TRBV28 with TRBJ2-7, with 7 bases matching TRBD2. V lost 4 bases, J lost 4 bases, and 13 bases stayed unmatched. This CDR3 comprises 16 residues. Germline loops: CDR1 MDHEN, CDR2 SYDVKM. The CDR3 region has the DNA TGTGCCAGCAGTTCGCCTGGGGGGAGGGCCGTGTACGAGCAGTACTTC. Translated: CASSSPGGRAVYEQYF.

This clonotype showed up just a few times. This sequence joins TRBV5-8 and TRBJ1-2; D is uncertain. Trimming shortened V by 0 bases and J by 3 bases, and 9 bases separated the two germline ends. The germline V gene has CDR1 SGHTS and CDR2 YDEGEE. The CDR3 totals 14 residues. CDR3 DNA: TGTGCCAGCAGCTTGGGTACAGCCTACTATGGCTACACCTTC. This sequence encodes CASSLGTAYYGYTF.

V usage is TRBV29-1 and J usage is TRBJ1-2; D gene ambiguous. This CDR3 is 13 amino acids long. The germline gives CDR1 SQVTM, CDR2 ANQGSEA. Trimming took off 5 bases at V and 7 bases at J, with 17 bases between the two ends. This CDR3 reads CSVSTGVVTGYTF. The DNA for the CDR3 is TGCAGCGTTTCCACCGGGGTAGTAACTGGCTACACCTTC.

As concerns this clonotype: A junction boundary mismatches the germline segment, possibly from a read error. The chain has TRBV4-2 and TRBJ2-7; TRBD2 aligns across 16 bases. CDR1 and CDR2 (germline): LGHNA, YNFKEQ. The length of the CDR3 is 16 residues. The CDR3 DNA reads TGTGTCAGCAGCCAAGGGACTAGCGGGGGGGCCTACGAGCAGTACTTC. Translating it yields CVSSQGTSGGAYEQYF.